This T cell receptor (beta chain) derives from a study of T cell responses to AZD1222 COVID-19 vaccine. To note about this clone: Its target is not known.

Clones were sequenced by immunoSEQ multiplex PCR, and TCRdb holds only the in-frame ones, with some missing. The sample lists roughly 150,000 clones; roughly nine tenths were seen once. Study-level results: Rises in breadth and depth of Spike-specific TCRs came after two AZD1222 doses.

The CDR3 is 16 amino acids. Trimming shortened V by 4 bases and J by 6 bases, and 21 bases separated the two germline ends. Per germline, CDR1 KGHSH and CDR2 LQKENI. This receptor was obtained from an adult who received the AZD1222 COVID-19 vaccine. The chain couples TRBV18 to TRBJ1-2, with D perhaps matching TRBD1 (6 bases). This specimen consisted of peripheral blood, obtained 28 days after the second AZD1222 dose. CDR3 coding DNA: TGTGCCAGCTCACGATCGACAGGCGGGCTCCTGGATGGCTACACCTTC. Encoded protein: CASSRSTGGLLDGYTF.